The present entry profiles one TCR beta chain with its context. The antigen is not known. These data come from a study of T cell repertoires in cytomegalovirus infection. About the research overall: Public TCR beta signatures indicated both CMV infection and matching HLA type. Study-wide findings and caveats: Summed public TCR beta family frequency identified CMV carriers bearing the relevant HLA.

One entry per CDR3 protein results from TCRdb running MiXCR on the reads. Of some 700,000 distinct CDR3 sequences detected, about a third appear once; the ten largest clones hold under 3.5%. This CDR3 spans 17 amino acids. V gave up 5 bases and J gave up 3 bases, with 23 bases separating them. The specimen sequenced was PBMCs. The source is a human donor in good health (CMV status not recorded). Some clones in this sample may be carry-over from other donors' samples. V is TRBV12-3 or TRBV12-4 and J is TRBJ2-7; the D gene is possibly TRBD2 (6 bases). This CDR3 is CASSPFRVGGVGYEQYF. The CDR3 DNA is TGTGCCAGCAGTCCCTTCCGCGTGGGAGGAGTGGGCTACGAGCAGTACTTC.